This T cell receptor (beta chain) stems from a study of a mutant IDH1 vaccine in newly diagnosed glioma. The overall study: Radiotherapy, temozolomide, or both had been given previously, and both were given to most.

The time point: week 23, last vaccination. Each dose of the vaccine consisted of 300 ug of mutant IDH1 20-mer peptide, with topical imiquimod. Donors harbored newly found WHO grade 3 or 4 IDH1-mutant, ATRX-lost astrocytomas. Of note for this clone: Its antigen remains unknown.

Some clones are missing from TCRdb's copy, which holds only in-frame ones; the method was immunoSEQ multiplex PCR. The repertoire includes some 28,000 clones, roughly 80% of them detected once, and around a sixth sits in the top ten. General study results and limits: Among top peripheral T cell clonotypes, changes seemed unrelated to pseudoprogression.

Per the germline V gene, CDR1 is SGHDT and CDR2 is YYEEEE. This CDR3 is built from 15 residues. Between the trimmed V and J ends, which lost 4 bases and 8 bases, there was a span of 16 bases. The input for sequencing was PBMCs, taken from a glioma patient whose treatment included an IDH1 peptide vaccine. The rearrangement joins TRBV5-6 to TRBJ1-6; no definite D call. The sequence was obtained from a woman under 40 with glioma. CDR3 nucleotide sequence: TGTGCCAGCAGCCTTGACACTGGCTGGGATTCACCCCTCCACTTT. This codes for CASSLDTGWDSPLHF. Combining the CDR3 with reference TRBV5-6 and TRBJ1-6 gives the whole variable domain DAGVTQSPTHLIKTRGQQVTLRCSPKSGHDTVSWYQQALGQGPQFIFQYYEEEERQRGNFPDRFSGHQFPNYSSELNVNALLLGDSALYLCASSLDTGWDSPLHFGNGTRLTVT.